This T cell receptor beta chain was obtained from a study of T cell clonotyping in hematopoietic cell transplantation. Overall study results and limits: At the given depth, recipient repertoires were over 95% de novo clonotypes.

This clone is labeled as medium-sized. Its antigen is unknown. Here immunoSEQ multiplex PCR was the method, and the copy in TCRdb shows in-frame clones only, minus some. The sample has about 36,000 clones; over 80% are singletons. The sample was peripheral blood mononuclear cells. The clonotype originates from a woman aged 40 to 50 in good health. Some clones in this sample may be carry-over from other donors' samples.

CDR3 protein: CAISEFPGGQTSDEQFF. CDR3 DNA sequence: TGTGCCATCAGTGAGTTTCCAGGGGGGCAGACTAGCGATGAGCAGTTCTTC. The rearrangement joins TRBV10-3 to TRBJ2-1; maybe TRBD2 (8 bases). This CDR3 has 17 residues. The germline V gene encodes CDR1 ENHRY and CDR2 SYGVKD. Deletions cut 1 base from V and 8 bases from J, with 21 bases between.